This passage covers 20 T cell receptor beta chains from one sample sequenced in a study of blood T cell repertoires in COVID-19. Sequencing was performed with immunoSEQ multiplex PCR; in TCRdb, only in-frame clones are kept and a portion is missing. The sample consists of 330,000 or so clones, approximately 90% of them appearing once. The sample comprised peripheral blood. The origin of the receptors is a young man with COVID-19, enrolled during active disease.

The CDR3 loop is CASRLRVGWGTEAFF. CDR3 nucleotide sequence: TGTGCCAGCAGACTGCGGGTAGGCTGGGGCACTGAAGCTTTCTTT. The chain employs TRBV28 and TRBJ1-1; unclear D gene. Trimming removed 6 bases at V and 4 bases at J, with 18 bases between. This CDR3 region has 15 residues. Germline CDR1 and CDR2: MDHEN and SYDVKM. The complete variable domain, with remaining parts taken from reference TRBV28 and TRBJ1-1, reads DVKVTQSSRYLVKRTGEKVFLECVQDMDHENMFWYRQDPGLGLRLIYFSYDVKMKEKGDIPEGYSVSREKKERFSLILESASTNQTSMYLCASRLRVGWGTEAFFGQGTRLTVV.

The gene calls are TRBV5-6 and TRBJ2-7, with TRBD1 as a possible D gene (6 bases). The CDR3 has 11 residues. Germline CDR1 is SGHDT and CDR2 is YYEEEE. V shed 4 bases and J shed 7 bases, with 9 bases lying between them. The CDR3 here is CASSLGQEQYF. Written as DNA, the CDR3 is TGTGCCAGCAGCCTCGGACAGGAGCAGTACTTC.

The chain couples TRBV10-3 to TRBJ2-1; the match to TRBD2 covers 8 bases. Germline CDR1 reads ENHRY; CDR2 reads SYGVKD. V lost 2 bases, J lost 4 bases, and 7 bases stayed unmatched. This CDR3 comprises 16 residues. Here the CDR3 reads CAISEVGRGGYNEQFF. Written as DNA, the CDR3 is TGTGCCATCAGTGAGGTGGGCCGGGGGGGGTACAATGAGCAGTTCTTC.

The gene calls are TRBV23-1 and TRBJ1-5; 9 bases fit TRBD1. TRBV23-1 carries the ORF label, with uncertain function. The CDR3 is made up of 16 amino acids. V was clipped by 0 bases and J by 4 bases; unmatched bases: 4. DNA of the CDR3: TGCGCCAGCAGTCAATCGGAGACAGGGGGTAATCAGCCCCAGCATTTT. Protein sequence: CASSQSETGGNQPQHF.

The chain employs TRBV28 and TRBJ2-5; 7 bases align to TRBD1. Per the germline V gene, CDR1 is MDHEN and CDR2 is SYDVKM. Trimming removed 5 bases from V and 4 bases from J; junction bases left unmatched: 1. CDR3 length: 12 amino acids. The CDR3 protein is CASSTGVETQYF. CDR3 nucleotide sequence: TGTGCCAGCAGTACAGGGGTAGAGACCCAGTACTTC. Together with reference TRBV28 and TRBJ2-5, the CDR3 gives the full variable domain: DVKVTQSSRYLVKRTGEKVFLECVQDMDHENMFWYRQDPGLGLRLIYFSYDVKMKEKGDIPEGYSVSREKKERFSLILESASTNQTSMYLCASSTGVETQYFGPGTRLLVL.

The chain couples TRBV19 to TRBJ2-3; the match to TRBD2 covers 10 bases. CDR1 and CDR2 (germline): LNHDA, SQIVND (reference sequence). The CDR3 runs 19 residues. J lost 0 bases, V lost 6 bases, and 15 bases had no gene match. The CDR3 here is CASRGTSGIHEGSTDTQYF. In nucleotides, the CDR3 is TGTGCCAGTAGAGGAACTAGCGGGATCCACGAAGGGAGCACAGATACGCAGTATTTT.

The chain recombines TRBV27 with TRBJ2-7; 8 nucleotides line up with TRBD1. The CDR3 runs 14 residues. The V segment lost 6 bases and the J segment 5 bases; nucleotides outside the gene matches: 9. The germline gives CDR1 MNHEY, CDR2 SMNVEV (reference sequence). The CDR3 region is CASRLGQGAHEQYF. CDR3 in DNA: TGTGCCAGCAGGTTAGGGCAGGGGGCCCACGAGCAGTACTTC.

The chain couples TRBV12-3 or TRBV12-4 to TRBJ2-1; no definite D call. Trimming cost V 6 bases and J 5 bases, with 5 bases left between them. The CDR3 length is 11 residues. The CDR3 nucleotides read TGTGCCAGCAGACACAACAATGAGCAGTTCTTC. Amino acid sequence: CASRHNNEQFF.

The chain combines TRBV27 with TRBJ2-7; weak D call: TRBD2 (6 bases). The CDR3 runs to 13 residues. Trimming left V 4 bases short and J 2 bases short, with 9 bases between. Germline V gene lookup returns CDR1 MNHEY and CDR2 SMNVEV (reference sequence). The CDR3 protein is CASSSGSTYEQYF. CDR3 in DNA: TGTGCCAGCAGTTCCGGGAGCACCTACGAGCAGTACTTC.

This chain joins TRBV4-2 and TRBJ1-5, with D unclear. Germline V gene lookup returns CDR1 LGHNA and CDR2 YNFKEQ. V was trimmed by 6 bases and J by 4 bases, leaving 7 bases between them. This CDR3 comprises 12 residues. The chain's CDR3 is CASRTGNQPQHF. As DNA, the CDR3 is TGTGCCAGCAGGACGGGGAATCAGCCCCAGCATTTT.

CDR3 protein: CASSLERGLYSNQPQHF. DNA of the CDR3: TGTGCCAGCAGCTTAGAAAGAGGGCTTTATAGCAATCAGCCCCAGCATTTT. The chain uses TRBV7-2 and TRBJ1-5; D uncertain. Germline V lookup: CDR1 SGHTA, CDR2 FQGNSA. The CDR3 is 17 residues long. The ends were cut back, 1 base at V and 0 bases at J, with 13 bases in the middle.

The rearrangement uses TRBV9 and TRBJ2-2; 8 nucleotides agree with TRBD1. Trimming removed 4 bases from V and 5 bases from J; junction bases left unmatched: 4. Germline loops: CDR1 SGDLS, CDR2 YYNGEE. The CDR3 sequence is 14 residues long. Here the CDR3 DNA reads TGTGCCAGCAGCCTAGGACAGGGTACCGGGGAGCTGTTTTTT. Encoded protein: CASSLGQGTGELFF.

In the case of this clone: The sample holds other DNA sequences that translate to the same CDR3. The rearrangement links TRBV18 to TRBJ1-1; no reliable D call. Germline CDR1 and CDR2: KGHSH and LQKENI. This CDR3 has 12 amino acids. With 6 bases removed from V and 4 bases from J, the gap between germline ends came to 9 bases. The CDR3 loop is CASSPAVTEAFF. Written as DNA, the CDR3 is TGTGCCAGCTCGCCGGCGGTCACTGAAGCTTTCTTT.

The genes are TRBV12-5 and TRBJ2-3; 7 bases agree with TRBD1. V lost 2 bases, J lost 3 bases, and 20 bases stayed unmatched. This CDR3 region has 20 residues. CDR1 and CDR2 (germline): LGHNT, FRNRAP. CDR3 protein: CASGLNYGTGESMITDTQYF. CDR3 nucleotide sequence: TGTGCTAGTGGTTTGAATTACGGTACAGGGGAAAGTATGATTACAGATACGCAGTATTTT.

The J gene is TRBJ2-2, the V gene TRBV4-2, with D possibly being TRBD2 (5 bases). V shed 1 base and J shed 6 bases, with 15 bases lying between them. This CDR3 is built from 16 residues. Germline V gene sequence: CDR1 LGHNA, CDR2 YNFKEQ. CDR3 coding DNA: TGTGCCAGCAGCCAAGGACTAAGCAACGTCCCCGGGGAGCTGTTTTTT. The encoded protein is CASSQGLSNVPGELFF.

The chain has TRBV28 and TRBJ2-7; TRBD1 matches 8 bases. CDR1 and CDR2 from the germline V gene are MDHEN and SYDVKM. The CDR3 is 15 residues long. Germline trimming cut 6 bases from V and 4 bases from J; bases unmatched to any gene: 11. The CDR3 protein is CASRPGDRPFYEQYF. For the CDR3, the DNA is TGTGCCAGCAGGCCCGGGGACAGGCCTTTTTACGAGCAGTACTTC. The full variable domain, completed using reference TRBV28 and TRBJ2-7, is DVKVTQSSRYLVKRTGEKVFLECVQDMDHENMFWYRQDPGLGLRLIYFSYDVKMKEKGDIPEGYSVSREKKERFSLILESASTNQTSMYLCASRPGDRPFYEQYFGPGTRLTVT.

The chain couples TRBV7-2 to TRBJ1-2; 7 nucleotides agree with TRBD1. Germline trimming cut 4 bases from V and 4 bases from J; bases unmatched to any gene: 3. Per germline, CDR1 SGHTA and CDR2 FQGNSA. This CDR3 is 13 amino acids long. Written as DNA, the CDR3 is TGTGCCAGCAGCTGGGACAGAATCTATGGCTACACCTTC. Its translation: CASSWDRIYGYTF. The full variable domain, completed using reference TRBV7-2 and TRBJ1-2, is GAGVSQSPSNKVTEKGKDVELRCDPISGHTALYWYRQSLGQGLEFLIYFQGNSAPDKSGLPSDRFSAERTGGSVSTLTIQRTQQEDSAVYLCASSWDRIYGYTFGSGTRLTVV.

The rearrangement links TRBV5-5 to TRBJ1-2; D call uncertain. This CDR3 has 13 amino acids. Germline lookup yields CDR1 SGHKS and CDR2 YYEKEE (reference sequence). V was pared by 4 bases and J by 8 bases, with 15 bases between. The CDR3, as DNA: TGTGCCAGCAGCCCCCTCCAAGGAGGAGGCTACACCTTC. Its translation is CASSPLQGGGYTF.

The chain joins TRBV4-2 to TRBJ2-1; 12 bases line up with TRBD2. The CDR3 extends over 21 amino acids. The trim removed 4 bases at V and 0 bases at J, leaving 16 bases unmatched. Germline assignment: CDR1 LGHNA and CDR2 YNFKEQ. The CDR3 loop reads CASSLQELASGGAGSYNEQFF. The CDR3 nucleotides read TGTGCCAGCAGCCTCCAAGAGTTGGCTAGCGGGGGGGCGGGCTCCTACAATGAGCAGTTCTTC.

This chain connects TRBV19 to TRBJ1-6; 10 positions agree with TRBD1. V gave up 7 bases and J gave up 10 bases; unmatched junction bases: 16. CDR3 length: 17 amino acids. The germline V gene encodes CDR1 LNHDA and CDR2 SQIVND (reference sequence). The CDR3 coding sequence is TGTGCCAGTACCAGCAGGACAGGGGGAAAATCAGGATCACCCCTCCACTTT. This sequence encodes CASTSRTGGKSGSPLHF.